The table lists the clone carrying this T cell receptor beta chain with a few counts. This sequence may be a read error, since a much larger clone differs from it by one base. The record originates from a study of CD8+CD57+ T cells in acquired aplastic anemia. For CDR3 and TCR beta VDJ profiling, genomic DNA was the template used. TCRdb independently ran MiXCR on the reads; one entry per CDR3 protein. The sample lists 200,000 to 250,000 distinct CDR3 sequences, 34% occurring once. Per germline, CDR1 KGHDR and CDR2 SFDVKD. The CDR3 runs to 16 residues. This chain joins TRBV24-1 and TRBJ2-2; TRBD1 matches at 8 bases. The sequenced material came from sorted CD4+, CD8+, or CD8+CD57+ T cells (not recorded which) from PBMCs. The source of this sequence is a human donor in good health, serving as a control. CDR3 region: CATSDSPRGRTGEPFF. Written as DNA, the CDR3 is TGTGCCACCAGTGATTCACCCAGGGGGCGGACCGGGGAGCCGTTTTTT.